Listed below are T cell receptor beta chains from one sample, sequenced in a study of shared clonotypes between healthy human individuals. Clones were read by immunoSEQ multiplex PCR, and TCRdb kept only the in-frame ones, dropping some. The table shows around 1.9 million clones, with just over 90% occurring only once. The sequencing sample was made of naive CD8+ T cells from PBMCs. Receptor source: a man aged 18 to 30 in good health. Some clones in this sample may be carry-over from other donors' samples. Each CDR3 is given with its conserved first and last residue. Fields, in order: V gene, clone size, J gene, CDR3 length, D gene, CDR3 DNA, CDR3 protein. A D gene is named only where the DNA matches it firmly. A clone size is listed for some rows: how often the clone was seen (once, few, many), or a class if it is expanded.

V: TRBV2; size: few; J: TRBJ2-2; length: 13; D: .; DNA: TGTGCCAGCAGTGACCCGAACACCGGGGAGCTGTTTTTT; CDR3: CASSDPNTGELFF
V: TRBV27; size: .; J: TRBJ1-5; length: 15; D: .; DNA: TGTGCCAGCAGTTTATCCAGGGAAGAGGGTCAGCCCCAGCATTTT; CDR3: CASSLSREEGQPQHF
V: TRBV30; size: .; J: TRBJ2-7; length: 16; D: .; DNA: TGTGCCTGGGCCCCTGATAGGGGTCTAAAAGGCTACGAGCAGTACTTC; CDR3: CAWAPDRGLKGYEQYF
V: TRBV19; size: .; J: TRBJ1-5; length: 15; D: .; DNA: TGTGCCAGTTCGACATTACAATATAGCAATCAGCCCCAGCATTTT; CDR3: CASSTLQYSNQPQHF
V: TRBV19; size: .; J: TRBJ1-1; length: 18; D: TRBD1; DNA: TGTGCCAGTAGTACCCCACAGGGGCGACCCATGCGGGACACTGAAGCTTTCTTT; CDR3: CASSTPQGRPMRDTEAFF
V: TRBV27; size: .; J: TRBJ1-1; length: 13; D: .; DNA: TGTGCCAGCAGTTTGGCGCTAAGCACTGAAGCTTTCTTT; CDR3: CASSLALSTEAFF
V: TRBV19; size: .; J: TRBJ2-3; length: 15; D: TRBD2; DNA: TGTGCCAGTAGTATAGGCGGGAGTGAGGCAGATACGCAGTATTTT; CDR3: CASSIGGSEADTQYF
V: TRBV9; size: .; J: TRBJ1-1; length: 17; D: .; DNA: TGTGCCAGCAGCACTCTCCTTGTAGGCCCCGGTTTCACTGAAGCTTTCTTT; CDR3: CASSTLLVGPGFTEAFF
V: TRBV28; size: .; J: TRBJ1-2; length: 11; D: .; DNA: TGTGCCAGCAGTTTGAACTATGGCTACACCTTC; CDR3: CASSLNYGYTF
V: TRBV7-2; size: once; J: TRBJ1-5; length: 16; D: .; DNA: TGTGCCAGCAGCCCGTTGGTGCACGGACCCAATCAGCCCCAGCATTTT; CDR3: CASSPLVHGPNQPQHF
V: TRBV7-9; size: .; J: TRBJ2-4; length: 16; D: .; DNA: TGTGCCAGCAGCCCACCAGGGGGACTAGCCAAAAACATTCAGTACTTC; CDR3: CASSPPGGLAKNIQYF
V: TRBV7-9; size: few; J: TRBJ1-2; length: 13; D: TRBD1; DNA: TGTGCCAGCAGCTGGGACAGGGGGCACGGCTACACCTTC; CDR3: CASSWDRGHGYTF
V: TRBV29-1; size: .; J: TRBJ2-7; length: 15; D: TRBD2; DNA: TGCAGCGTTTATTACTCCGAGCGGGGGAACTACGAGCAGTACTTC; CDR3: CSVYYSERGNYEQYF
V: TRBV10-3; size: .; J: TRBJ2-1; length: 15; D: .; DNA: TGTGCCATCAGCCCCCTGGACGCCTCCTACAATGAGCAGTTCTTC; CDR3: CAISPLDASYNEQFF
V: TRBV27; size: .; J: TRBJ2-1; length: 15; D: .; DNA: TGTGCCAGCAGAATTAGCGGTTCATCCTACAATGAGCAGTTCTTC; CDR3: CASRISGSSYNEQFF
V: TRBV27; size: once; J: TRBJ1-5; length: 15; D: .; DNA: TGTGCCAGCGGTATTTCGGTTAAGGGCAATCAGCCCCAGCATTTT; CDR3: CASGISVKGNQPQHF
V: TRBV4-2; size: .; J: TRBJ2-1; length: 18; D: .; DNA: TGTGCCAGCAGCCACCTCACCCCCAAGGGGGGTACCTACAATGAGCAGTTCTTC; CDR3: CASSHLTPKGGTYNEQFF
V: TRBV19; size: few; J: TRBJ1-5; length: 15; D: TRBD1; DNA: TGTGCCAGTAGTCCCAGACAGGGGTATCGTCAGCCCCAGCATTTT; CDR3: CASSPRQGYRQPQHF
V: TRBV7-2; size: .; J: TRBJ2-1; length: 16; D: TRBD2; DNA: TGTGCCAGCAGCTCCAGGACTAGCGGGAGAAGTTGTGAGCAGTTCTTC; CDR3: CASSSRTSGRSCEQFF
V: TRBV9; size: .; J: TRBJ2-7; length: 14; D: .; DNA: TGTGCCAGCAGCGTAGGAGGGCCCGCCTACGAGCAGTACTTC; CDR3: CASSVGGPAYEQYF
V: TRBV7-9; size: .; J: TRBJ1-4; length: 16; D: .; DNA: TGTGCCAGCAGCGAGTGGTTAGGCAGGGTGGATGAAAAACTGTTTTTT; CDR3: CASSEWLGRVDEKLFF
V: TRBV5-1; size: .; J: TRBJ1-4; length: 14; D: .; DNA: TGCGCCAGCAGCGTTGAGGTTGGGGGGGAAAAACTGTTTTTT; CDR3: CASSVEVGGEKLFF
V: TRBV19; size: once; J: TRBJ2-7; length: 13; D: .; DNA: TGTGCCAGTAGTATTGGCAGGGCCTACGAGCAGTACTTC; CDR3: CASSIGRAYEQYF
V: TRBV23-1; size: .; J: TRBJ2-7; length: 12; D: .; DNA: TGCGCCAGCACTCACCCGGGAGAGGACCCCCCCTTC; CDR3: CASTHPGEDPPF
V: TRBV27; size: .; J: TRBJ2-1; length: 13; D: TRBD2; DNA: TGTGCCAGCAGTCCACTAGCGATCAATGAGCAGTTCTTC; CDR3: CASSPLAINEQFF
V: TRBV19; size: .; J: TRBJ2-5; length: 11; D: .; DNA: TGTGCCACGGCGTTGCAAGAGACCCAGTACTTC; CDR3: CATALQETQYF
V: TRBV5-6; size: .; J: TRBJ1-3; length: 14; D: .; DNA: TGTGCCAGCAGCTTGGGCAGTCGGACGAACACCATATATTTT; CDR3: CASSLGSRTNTIYF
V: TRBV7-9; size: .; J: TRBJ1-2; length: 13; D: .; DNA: TGTGCCAGCAGCCCCGGGACATTCTATGGCTACACCTTC; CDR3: CASSPGTFYGYTF
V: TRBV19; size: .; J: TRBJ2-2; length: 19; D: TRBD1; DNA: TGTGCCAGTAGTGCCCACCCCAGGGGGCAAGACGTTAGAGTAGGGGAGCTGTTTTTT; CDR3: CASSAHPRGQDVRVGELFF
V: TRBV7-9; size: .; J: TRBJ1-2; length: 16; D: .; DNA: TGTGCCAGCAGCCACCCTACGGTGAGGGAGGGCTATGGCTACACCTTC; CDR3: CASSHPTVREGYGYTF
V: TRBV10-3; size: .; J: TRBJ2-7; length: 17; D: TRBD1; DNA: TGTGCCATCAGTGACCGGGACAGGGCCCTTCGGGCGGGCGAGCAGTACTTC; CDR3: CAISDRDRALRAGEQYF
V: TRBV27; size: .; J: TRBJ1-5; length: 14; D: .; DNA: TGTGCCAGCAGTTTCGGGCAGCCTAATCAGCCCCAGCATTTT; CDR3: CASSFGQPNQPQHF
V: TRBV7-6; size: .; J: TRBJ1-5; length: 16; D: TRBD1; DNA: TGTGCCAGCAGCTTAGGGACAGGCCGTGGGGATCAGCCCCAGCATTTT; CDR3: CASSLGTGRGDQPQHF
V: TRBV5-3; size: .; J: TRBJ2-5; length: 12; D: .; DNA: TGTGCCAGAAGCTTTCGAGGGGAGACCCAGTACTTC; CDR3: CARSFRGETQYF
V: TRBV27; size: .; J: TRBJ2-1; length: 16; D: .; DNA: TGTGCCAGCAGTACGCTCCCAATAGAAACCTACAATGAGCAGTTCTTC; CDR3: CASSTLPIETYNEQFF
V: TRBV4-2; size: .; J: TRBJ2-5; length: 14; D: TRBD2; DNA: TGTGCCAGCAGCCCGGGGAGGGCCCAAGAGACCCAGTACTTC; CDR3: CASSPGRAQETQYF
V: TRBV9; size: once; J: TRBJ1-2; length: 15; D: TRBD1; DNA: TGTGCCAGCAGAAATACAGGGGGCGCGGGCTATGGCTACACCTTC; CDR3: CASRNTGGAGYGYTF
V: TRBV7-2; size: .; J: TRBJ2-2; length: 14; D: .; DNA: TGTGCCAGCAGCTTGGACCCGGACCCCGGGGAGCTGTTTTTT; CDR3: CASSLDPDPGELFF
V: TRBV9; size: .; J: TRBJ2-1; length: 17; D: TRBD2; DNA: TGTGCCAGCAGCAACCCTCTCACTAGCGGGAAGTACAATGAGCAGTTCTTC; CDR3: CASSNPLTSGKYNEQFF
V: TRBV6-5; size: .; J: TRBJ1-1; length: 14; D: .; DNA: TGTGCCAGCACCTTTTACCTAGGCGGCACTGAAGCTTTCTTT; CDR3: CASTFYLGGTEAFF
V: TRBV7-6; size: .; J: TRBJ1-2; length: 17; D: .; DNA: TGTGCCAGCAGCCAGACCAAGGGGGGCGGTAGTAACTATGGCTACACCTTC; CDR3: CASSQTKGGGSNYGYTF
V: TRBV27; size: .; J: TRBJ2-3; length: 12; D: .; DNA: TGTGCCAGCAGCTATGGGCCAGATACGCAGTATTTT; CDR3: CASSYGPDTQYF
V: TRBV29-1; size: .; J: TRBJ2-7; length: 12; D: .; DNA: TGCAGCGTTGAGGAGGGACGGAGGGAGCAGTACTTC; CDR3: CSVEEGRREQYF
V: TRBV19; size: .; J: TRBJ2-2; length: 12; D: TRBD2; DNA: TGTGCCAGTAGCACTAGCGCCGGGGAGCTGTTTTTT; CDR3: CASSTSAGELFF
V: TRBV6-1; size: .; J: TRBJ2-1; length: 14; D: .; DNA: TGTGCCACCTGTACCAGGGACAAGGGCCATGAGCAGTTCTTC; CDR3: CATCTRDKGHEQFF
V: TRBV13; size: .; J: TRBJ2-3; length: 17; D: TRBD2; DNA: TGTGCCAGCAGCTCGGGGACTAGCGGGAGTAGCACAGATACGCAGTATTTT; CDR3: CASSSGTSGSSTDTQYF
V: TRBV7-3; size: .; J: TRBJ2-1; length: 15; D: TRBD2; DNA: TGTGCCAGCAGCTTCATCCGCGGGAGTATTAATGAGCAGTTCTTC; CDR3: CASSFIRGSINEQFF
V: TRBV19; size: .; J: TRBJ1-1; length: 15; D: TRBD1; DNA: TGTGCCAGTAGTGCCCGACAGGGTGGGAACACTGAAGCTTTCTTT; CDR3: CASSARQGGNTEAFF
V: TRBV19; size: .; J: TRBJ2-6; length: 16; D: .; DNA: TGTGCCAGTAGTATCGGGAGCCTCGCAAGGGCCAACGTCCTGACTTTC; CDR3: CASSIGSLARANVLTF
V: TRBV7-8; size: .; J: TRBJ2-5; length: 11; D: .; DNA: TGTGCCAGCAGCCACTTGGGGACCCAGTACTTC; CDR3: CASSHLGTQYF
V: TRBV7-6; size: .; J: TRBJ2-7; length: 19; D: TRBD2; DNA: TGTGCCAGCAGCTTAGCGCGGGAGACTAGCGGGACCTTTAACTACGAGCAGTACTTC; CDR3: CASSLARETSGTFNYEQYF
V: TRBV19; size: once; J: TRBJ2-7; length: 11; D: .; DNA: TGTGCCAGTGCAGGGTTGGGGGAGCAGTACTTC; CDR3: CASAGLGEQYF